This TCR beta chain was sequenced in a study of beta chain features in type 1 diabetes (dated by TCRdb to 2017 to 2018). Concerning the study at large: Mean age, gender distribution, total cell number and subset yield were not different between patients and healthy donors. A total of roughly 110 million sorted cells were examined across all samples, and the number of cells per subset was strongly correlated with RNA yield. In the study, recently diagnosed type 1 diabetes patients and matched healthy donors were compared on the TCRB repertoires of their sorted circulating CD4+ T cell subsets. Regulatory and stem cell-like memory subsets were isolated from only 8 patients and about eight healthy donors, whereas naive and central memory subsets came from all 28 donors. Results and caveats for the whole study, not just this receptor: Sequencing cDNA rather than genomic DNA could over-represent highly expressing activated cells, although activation and CD3 levels did not differ between groups. Shorter templates might have been favored by PCR, but patient and control samples were amplified and corrected together, so both groups would have been affected equally by any skew. HLA sub-analyses involved small numbers of individuals, so any influence of HLA type on TCRB rearrangement remained unresolved. Type 1 diabetes patients showed a moderate but significant shortening of TCRB CDR3 length in all four CD4+ subsets. Naive, central memory and regulatory TCRB repertoires appeared to be more alike among patients than among healthy donors. Patients with type 1 diabetes made fewer insertions and deleted more nucleotides at VDJ recombination sites, implying thymic rearrangement abnormalities.

The entire amount of isolated RNA was reverse transcribed using the High Capacity cDNA Reverse Transcription Kit, so the sequenced TCRB transcripts were expressed ones. Naive, central memory and regulatory T cell samples underwent deep immunoSEQ sequencing, averaging roughly 3.5 million total reads per sample. Sorted cells were lysed in RLT buffer, and RNA was extracted using DNase-treated RNeasy Micro or Mini kits according to cell number. Each cell subset was processed on its own to prevent cross-contamination, while patient and healthy donor samples were processed together. The immunoSEQ multiplex PCR was used to amplify TCRB sequences from cDNA, yielding 87-bp fragments that span the CDR3 region. The amplicons were sequenced using the Illumina HiSeq platform. Regarding the original processing steps: PCR bias was corrected computationally using synthetic template baselines, and reads within Hamming distance 2 were collapsed, with unmergeable singletons discarded. Reads were aligned against IMGT to assign V, D and J genes, CDR3 length and insertions or deletions at six rearrangement sites. Clonotype counts were normalized to sorted cell number within each subset before computing true diversity and Gini coefficients with the tcR R package. The overlap coefficient, calculated on TCRB nucleotide sequences, was used to quantify repertoire sharing. The source is immuneACCESS, and TCRdb retained only in-frame sequences with V and J called. Part of the clones is not carried over; for the studies checked, unresolved V genes explain less than half of this, and the remainder is unexplained. That table gives V, J and clone size, and the DNA gave D and trimming. This sample has about 53,000 clones in its table, and roughly half of those were observed once. 2.6% of the sample comes from the top ten.

The CDR3 starts with the cysteine, ends with the phenylalanine, and has 15 residues. The CDR3 DNA has 45 bases and is translated from base 1. CDR1 and CDR2, looked up from the germline V gene, are SGHRS and YFSETQ. Turning to this clone: No cognate antigen has been identified for it. Per-base qualities were not stored, and no clone one base away is much larger.

Each donor gave one peripheral blood draw, around 100 mL on average, collected into heparinised tubes. A BD FACSAria II was used to sort naive, central memory, regulatory and stem cell-like memory CD4+ T cells with a panel that included CD45RO, CCR7, CD25, CD127, CD95 and CD27. A purity above 98% was achieved for all sorted populations. PBMCs were separated immediately by Lymphoprep density gradient centrifugation and were stained directly, without being cultured. Samples were stained and sorted in pairs, with one healthy donor and one patient per experiment, so that batch effects were minimized. Sequenced: Tregs from blood. What this sample's cell subset or site label stands for: regulatory CD4+ T cells. The rearranged segments are TRBV5-1 and TRBJ2-5; D gene: possibly TRBD2, on 6 matching bases. TRBJ2-7 matches the DNA end more closely, so the J call is doubtful. The TCR comes from a middle-aged woman with type 1 diabetes. The CDR3 protein sequence reads: CASNEEGPREREQYF. The nucleotides read TGCGCCAGCAACGAGGAGGGACCCAGGGAACGCGAGCAGTACTTC.